Each of the 13 T cell receptor beta chains below was sequenced from the same sample in a study of blood T cell repertoires in COVID-19 (dated by TCRdb to between 2020 and 2021). Libraries were built with the immunoSEQ multiplex PCR assay. As stored in TCRdb, this immuneACCESS dataset retains in-frame rearrangements with V and J assigned. A fraction of the clones does not appear; measured against another copy, unresolved V genes explain less than half of the discrepancy, and the remainder lacks a known reason. This sample comprises more than 110,000 clones, around 79% of them detected only once. 3.5% to 4.5% of the sample is taken by the ten largest. Material for sequencing was peripheral blood. These receptors came from a man aged 55 to 70 with acute or convalescent COVID-19.

This chain links TRBV7-2 with TRBJ2-5, with 8 nucleotides matching TRBD1. CDR3 length: 16 amino acids. The junction had 15 bases not matched to a gene; V was cut back by 7 bases and J by 5 bases. Germline V gene data show CDR1 as SGHTA and CDR2 as FQGNSA. The CDR3 DNA is TGTGCCAGCACCCCCGCCCCCCAGGGGGCCTGGGAGACCCAGTACTTC. This encodes CASTPAPQGAWETQYF.

This chain links TRBV5-1 with TRBJ1-1; 9 positions agree with TRBD1. The J segment lost 5 bases and the V segment lost 2 bases, leaving 10 bases of the junction unmatched. Per the germline V gene, CDR1 is SGHRS and CDR2 is YFSETQ. There are 16 residues in the CDR3. CDR3 loop: CASSFLFSGQGTEAFF. The CDR3 DNA reads TGCGCCAGCAGCTTCCTCTTTTCGGGACAGGGAACTGAAGCTTTCTTT.

The rearrangement uses TRBV5-1 and TRBJ2-7, with D unclear. Germline assignment: CDR1 SGHRS and CDR2 YFSETQ. V lost 2 bases, J lost 0 bases, and 6 bases lay in between. CDR3 length equals 13 residues. The chain's CDR3 is CASSFTVSYEQYF. The DNA of the CDR3 is TGCGCCAGCAGCTTTACAGTCTCCTACGAGCAGTACTTC.

The genes are TRBV2 and TRBJ2-3; TRBD1 matches at 9 bases. The CDR3 totals 15 residues. The trim removed 1 base at V and 10 bases at J, leaving 9 bases unmatched. Per germline, CDR1 SNHLY and CDR2 FYNNEI. The CDR3 DNA sequence: TGTGCCAGCAGTGAAGAAGGACAGGGGATCGAGGCGCAGTATTTT. Translating gives CASSEEGQGIEAQYF.

The chain recombines TRBV14 with TRBJ2-2; weak D call: TRBD2 (6 bases). Germline CDR1 SGHDN, CDR2 FVKESK. The CDR3 consists of 13 residues. The V end was cut by 7 bases, the J end by 6 bases, with 12 bases between. CDR3 sequence: CASNVREAGELFF. CDR3 sequence (DNA): TGTGCCAGCAATGTCAGGGAGGCCGGGGAGCTGTTTTTT.

This clone has only one observation. The chain joins TRBV7-9 to TRBJ2-7; 8 bases line up with TRBD2. With 5 bases clipped from V and 3 bases from J, the junction kept 18 bases outside the gene matches. Germline V lookup: CDR1 SEHNR, CDR2 FQNEAQ (reference sequence). CDR3 length: 18 residues. CDR3 residues: CASSLTGGVGWIDYEQYF. In nucleotides, the CDR3 is TGTGCCAGCAGCCTCACGGGAGGGGTCGGTTGGATAGACTACGAGCAGTACTTC.

The chain uses TRBV4-3 and TRBJ2-7; D may be TRBD2 (5 bases). Trimming pared 0 bases from V and 4 bases from J, leaving 16 bases between. This CDR3 spans 16 amino acids. Per the germline V gene, CDR1 is LGHNA and CDR2 is YSLEER. CDR3 protein: CASSQDAQRLFYEQYF. CDR3 in DNA: TGCGCCAGCAGCCAAGATGCCCAGCGGCTCTTTTACGAGCAGTACTTC.

This clone was seen more than once but under ten times. The genes are TRBV5-1 and TRBJ2-4; D unclear. Between the trimmed V and J ends, which lost 3 bases and 9 bases, there was a span of 16 bases. The germline V gene has CDR1 SGHRS and CDR2 YFSETQ. The CDR3 runs to 14 residues. The CDR3 reads CASSYESIAAIQYF. The CDR3 DNA follows: TGCGCCAGCAGCTACGAAAGCATCGCCGCCATTCAGTACTTC.

The chain links TRBV19 to TRBJ2-1, with D tentatively TRBD2 (6 bases). V dropped 4 bases and J dropped 5 bases, with 12 bases sitting between them. Looked up from germline, CDR1 is LNHDA and CDR2 is SQIVND (reference sequence). This CDR3 spans 14 amino acids. CDR3 nucleotides: TGTGCCAGTAGTAGGGGGGTCGAAGACAATGAGCAGTTCTTC. This gives the protein CASSRGVEDNEQFF.

Remarks on this clone: Other DNA sequences from this sample encode an identical CDR3 as well. The chain carries TRBV6-5 and TRBJ1-5, with TRBD1 identical over 8 bases. Germline loops: CDR1 MNHEY, CDR2 SVGAGI. CDR3 length: 15 amino acids. The V gene end was trimmed by 7 bases and the J gene end by 2 bases; junction bases not matched to a gene: 7. CDR3 coding DNA: TGTGCCAGCATACCGGGGACAGGCGGCAATCAGCCCCAGCATTTT. Amino acids: CASIPGTGGNQPQHF.

The chain employs TRBV7-2 and TRBJ2-5, with 14 nucleotides matching TRBD2. Germline V gene lookup returns CDR1 SGHTA and CDR2 FQGNSA. This CDR3 is built from 18 residues. Trimming removed 2 bases from V and 5 bases from J; junction bases left unmatched: 10. The CDR3: CASSLLPRLAGGLETQYF. Written as DNA, the CDR3 is TGTGCCAGCAGCTTACTCCCCCGACTAGCGGGAGGGTTGGAGACCCAGTACTTC.

J is TRBJ2-1 and V is TRBV10-2, with a weak D call TRBD1 (5 bases). The V gene lost 4 bases and the J gene lost 7 bases, with 17 bases spanning the gap. This CDR3 contains 15 residues. Germline assignment: CDR1 WSHSY and CDR2 SAAADI. CDR3 bases: TGCGCCAGCAGTGGAGGTAGTAGGGGTGGGAATGAGCAGTTCTTC. This encodes CASSGGSRGGNEQFF.

This clone was counted only a few times. The CDR3 is CASSLVTSSSYNEQFF. In DNA form, the CDR3 reads TGTGCCAGCAGCTTGGTGACTAGCAGCTCCTACAATGAGCAGTTCTTC. The chain combines TRBV5-4 with TRBJ2-1, with 7 bases aligning to TRBD2. With V trimmed by 0 bases and J by 0 bases, 3 bases remained unmatched. Germline V gene data show CDR1 as SGHNT and CDR2 as YYREEE (reference sequence). This CDR3 is 16 amino acids long.